These 5 T cell receptor beta chains came from one sample sequenced in a study of T cell clones after liver transplantation. Assay used: immunoSEQ multiplex PCR; TCRdb lists only in-frame clones, some missing. The repertoire has tens of thousands of clones, 71% of them found once; the top ten carry 15%. Sequencing was performed on CD4+ T cells from blood, taken before liver transplant. The receptor source for this set is a human donor who received a liver transplant.

V usage is TRBV5-4 and J usage is TRBJ1-2; TRBD1 agrees at 7 bases. The CDR3 has 15 residues. The trim removed 0 bases at V and 3 bases at J, leaving 5 bases unmatched. The V gene's germline CDR1 is SGHNT and CDR2 YYREEE (reference sequence). The CDR3 reads CASSLASGQYYGYTF. DNA for the CDR3: TGTGCCAGCAGCTTGGCCTCGGGACAGTACTATGGCTACACCTTC.

V gene TRBV19 combines with J gene TRBJ1-6; weak D call: TRBD1 (5 bases). Germline CDR1 and CDR2: LNHDA and SQIVND (reference sequence). V was trimmed by 5 bases and J by 7 bases, leaving 18 bases between them. This CDR3 has 16 residues. The CDR3 region is CASSAGGPGDNSPLHF. The CDR3 bases are TGTGCCAGTAGTGCGGGGGGACCGGGGGACAATTCACCCCTCCACTTT.

The rearrangement joins TRBV2 to TRBJ1-2, with D maybe TRBD1 (5 bases). Trimming removed 1 base at V and 8 bases at J, with 17 bases between. Germline V CDR1 and CDR2: SNHLY, FYNNEI. This CDR3 contains 15 residues. The CDR3 region is CASSEDRQPMRGYTF. In DNA form, the CDR3 reads TGTGCCAGCAGTGAAGACAGGCAACCGATGCGGGGCTACACCTTC.

This chain uses TRBV18 with TRBJ1-4, with D possibly matching TRBD1 (6 bases). The CDR3 consists of 18 residues. Trimming took off 2 bases at V and 0 bases at J, with 16 bases between the two ends. Germline-derived CDR1 and CDR2 are KGHSH and LQKENI. CDR3 sequence: CASSPRGQGPATNEKLFF. For the CDR3, the DNA is TGTGCCAGCTCACCAAGAGGGCAGGGGCCTGCAACTAATGAAAAACTGTTTTTT.

This clone was seen repeatedly, ten times or more. This sequence joins TRBV5-1 and TRBJ2-7; maybe TRBD1 (6 bases). Germline assignment: CDR1 SGHRS and CDR2 YFSETQ. V was shortened by 4 bases and J by 4 bases, with 18 bases between the two germline ends. The CDR3 sequence is 15 residues long. The CDR3 DNA reads TGCGCCAGCAGCGAGGCAGCAGGGGTGGGTTACGAGCAGTACTTC. Translation: CASSEAAGVGYEQYF.